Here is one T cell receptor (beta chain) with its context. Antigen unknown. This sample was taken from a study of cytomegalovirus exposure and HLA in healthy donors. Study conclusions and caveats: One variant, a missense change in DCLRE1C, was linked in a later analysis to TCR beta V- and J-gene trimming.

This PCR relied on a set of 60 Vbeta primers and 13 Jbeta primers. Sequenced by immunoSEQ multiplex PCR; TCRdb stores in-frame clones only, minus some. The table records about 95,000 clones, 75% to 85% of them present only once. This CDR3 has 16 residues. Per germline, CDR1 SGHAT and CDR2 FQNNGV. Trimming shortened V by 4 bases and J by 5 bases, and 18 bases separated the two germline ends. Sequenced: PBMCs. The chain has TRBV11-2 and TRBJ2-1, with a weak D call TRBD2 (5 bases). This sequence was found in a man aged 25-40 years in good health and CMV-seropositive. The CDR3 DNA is TGTGCCAGCAGCTGGGATAGCGAGACTCGAAACAATGAGCAGTTCTTC. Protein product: CASSWDSETRNNEQFF.